This TCR beta chain stems from a study of post-analysis software for immune sequencing data. Study at large: Disease courses included relapsing-remitting, secondary progressive and progressive-relapsing multiple sclerosis.

TCR beta cDNA libraries included unique molecular identifiers. TCRdb analysed the PCR reads with MiXCR anew, one entry per CDR3 protein. The repertoire includes hundreds of thousands of distinct CDR3 sequences, about 40% of them detected once, and approximately 1.7% sits in the top ten. Points from the study as a whole: A significant reduction in normalized Chao1 diversity was observed in multiple sclerosis patients versus controls. Higher frequency in patients than in controls was seen for several TRBV segments, with TRBV5-6, TRBV5-1 and TRBV20-1 among them.

A remark on this clonotype: Its antigen is currently unknown.

The CDR3 covers 15 residues. J gave up 0 bases and V 0 bases, and 1 base lay outside the gene matches. From germline, CDR1 is MNHEY and CDR2 SMNVEV (reference sequence). This sequence was found in a girl under 18 with multiple sclerosis. The sequenced sample consisted of blood. The J gene is TRBJ1-1, the V gene TRBV27; 7 bases line up with TRBD1. Here the CDR3 reads CASSLSGTVNTEAFF. The CDR3 DNA reads as TGTGCCAGCAGTTTATCTGGGACAGTGAACACTGAAGCTTTCTTT.